This paragraph covers one T cell receptor (beta chain) sequence. The CDR3 contains 10 residues. Germline CDR1 reads MDHEN; CDR2 reads SYDVKM. The V gene lost 6 bases and the J gene lost 7 bases, with 7 bases spanning the gap. Profiled with immunoSEQ multiplex PCR; TCRdb holds only in-frame clones, not every one. This table has roughly 120,000 clones, approximately 90% appearing once. The sample comes from a study of OX40 agonist ivuxolimab in advanced cancers. Study context: Patients achieving partial responses numbered three: one hepatocellular carcinoma case and two cutaneous melanoma cases.

Here the sequenced sample was CD4+ or CD8+ T cells sorted from blood, taken in a trial of the OX40 agonist ivuxolimab. The receptor comes from an adult with an advanced solid tumor such as melanoma, head and neck, liver or kidney cancer. This chain links TRBV28 with TRBJ2-7, with D unresolved. The chain's CDR3 is CASSRLEQYF. DNA for the CDR3: TGTGCCAGCAGCCGTCTGGAGCAGTACTTC.